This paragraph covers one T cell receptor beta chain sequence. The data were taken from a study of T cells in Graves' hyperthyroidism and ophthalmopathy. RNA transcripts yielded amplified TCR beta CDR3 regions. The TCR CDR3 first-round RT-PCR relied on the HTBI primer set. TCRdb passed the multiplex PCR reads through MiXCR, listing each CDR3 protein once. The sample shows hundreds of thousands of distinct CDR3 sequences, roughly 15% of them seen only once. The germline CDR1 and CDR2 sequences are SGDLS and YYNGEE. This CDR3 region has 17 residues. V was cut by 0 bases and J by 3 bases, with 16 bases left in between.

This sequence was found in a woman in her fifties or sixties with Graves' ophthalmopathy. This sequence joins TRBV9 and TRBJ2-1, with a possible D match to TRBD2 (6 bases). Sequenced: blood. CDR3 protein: CASSVVVGGSGYNEQFF. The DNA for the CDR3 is TGTGCCAGCAGCGTAGTTGTGGGGGGTAGCGGCTACAATGAGCAGTTCTTC.